These 21 T cell receptor beta chains share one sample of origin, sequenced in a study of blood T cell repertoires in COVID-19. This table comes from immunoSEQ multiplex PCR, and its TCRdb copy is limited to in-frame clones, with some not included. This sample carries about 300,000 clones, nearly 90% of them seen once, and the ten largest clones take 5.5% to 7%. The sequencing sample was made of PBMCs or T cells enriched from blood (not recorded which). Receptor source: a woman in her thirties who had recovered from COVID-19.

This chain connects TRBV5-4 to TRBJ1-2, with D possibly being TRBD1 (6 bases). The CDR3 sequence is 13 residues long. The V gene lost 0 bases and the J gene lost 7 bases, with 10 bases spanning the gap. Germline CDR1 is SGHNT and CDR2 is YYREEE (reference sequence). CDR3: CASSLDREGGYTF. CDR3 DNA sequence: TGTGCCAGCAGCTTGGACAGGGAAGGTGGCTACACCTTC. Variable domain in full (rest from reference TRBV5-4 and TRBJ1-2): ETGVTQSPTHLIKTRGQQVTLRCSSQSGHNTVSWYQQALGQGPQFIFQYYREEENGRGNFPPRFSGLQFPNYSSELNVNALELDDSALYLCASSLDREGGYTFGSGTRLTVV.

The chain employs TRBV6-4 and TRBJ2-3; 10 bases are a match to TRBD2. Germline-derived CDR1 and CDR2 are MRHNA and SNTAGT. The CDR3 loop spans 14 amino acids. Trimming took 3 bases from V and 10 from J; bases not matched to a gene: 7. This CDR3 is CASSEVAGGPAQYF. The CDR3, as DNA: TGTGCCAGCAGTGAGGTAGCGGGGGGCCCTGCGCAGTATTTT.

The sample holds a few counts of this clone. V and J are TRBV29-1 and TRBJ1-2; D may be TRBD1 (6 bases). Between the trimmed V and J ends, which lost 5 bases and 8 bases, there was a span of 21 bases. CDR1 is SQVTM, CDR2 ANQGSEA, per germline. The CDR3 length is 14 residues. Here the CDR3 reads CSVNPGGALGGYTF. Here the CDR3 DNA reads TGCAGCGTTAACCCCGGGGGGGCACTTGGGGGCTACACCTTC. The complete variable domain, with remaining parts taken from reference TRBV29-1 and TRBJ1-2, reads SAVISQKPSRDICQRGTSLTIQCQVDSQVTMMFWYRQQPGQSLTLIATANQGSEATYESGFVIDKFPISRPNLTFSTLTVSNMSPEDSSIYLCSVNPGGALGGYTFGSGTRLTVV.

The rearrangement uses TRBV5-5 and TRBJ1-2; TRBD1 is a possible D gene (5 bases). Germline V gene lookup returns CDR1 SGHKS and CDR2 YYEKEE (reference sequence). The CDR3 consists of 13 residues. Trimming cost V 1 base and J 5 bases, with 9 bases left between them. CDR3 bases: TGTGCCAGCAGCTTGCCAGGGTTGTATGGCTACACCTTC. It is translated as CASSLPGLYGYTF.

The table lists this clone with a few counts. The chain links TRBV19 to TRBJ2-7, with 8 nucleotides matching TRBD1. The CDR3 contains 14 residues. Germline V CDR1 and CDR2: LNHDA, SQIVND (reference sequence). V lost 5 bases and J lost 3; bases outside the gene matches: 6. The CDR3 is CASSRAGGVYEQYF. CDR3 nucleotides: TGTGCCAGTAGTCGGGCAGGGGGCGTCTACGAGCAGTACTTC.

The chain couples TRBV9 to TRBJ2-1; the match to TRBD1 covers 7 bases. Germline V gene data show CDR1 as SGDLS and CDR2 as YYNGEE. J gave up 4 bases and V 0 bases, and 7 bases lay outside the gene matches. CDR3 length: 16 residues. The CDR3 loop reads CASSVGDSSPYNEQFF. CDR3 nucleotide sequence: TGTGCCAGCAGCGTAGGGGACAGCTCTCCTTACAATGAGCAGTTCTTC.

In its sample, this clone was seen once. This chain connects TRBV29-1 to TRBJ1-3; D is uncertain. Germline lookup yields CDR1 SQVTM and CDR2 ANQGSEA. V was trimmed by 7 bases and J by 0 bases, leaving 13 bases between them. CDR3 length equals 14 residues. CDR3 bases: TGCAGCGCTGCGAGTTTAAACTCTGGAAACACCATATATTTT. Amino acid sequence: CSAASLNSGNTIYF.

The rearrangement joins TRBV9 to TRBJ1-2; the D is unclear. Trimming removed 0 bases from V and 4 bases from J, with 10 bases in between. The CDR3 length is 14 residues. From germline, CDR1 is SGDLS and CDR2 YYNGEE. CDR3 amino acids: CASSVGSPRYGYTF. In DNA, the CDR3 is TGTGCCAGCAGCGTAGGAAGCCCGCGCTATGGCTACACCTTC. Using reference TRBV9 and TRBJ1-2 for the parts outside the CDR3, the full variable domain is DSGVTQTPKHLITATGQRVTLRCSPRSGDLSVYWYQQSLDQGLQFLIQYYNGEERAKGNILERFSAQQFPDLHSELNLSSLELGDSALYFCASSVGSPRYGYTFGSGTRLTVV.

The chain carries TRBV3-1 (or the pseudogene TRBV3-2) and TRBJ2-4, with D possibly being TRBD2 (5 bases). The V gene lost 4 bases and the J gene lost 1 base, with 11 bases spanning the gap. Germline V gene data show CDR1 as LGHDT and CDR2 as YNNKEL (reference sequence). The CDR3 contains 15 residues. The CDR3 region is CASSPPSGAKNIQYF. In DNA, the CDR3 is TGTGCCAGCAGCCCGCCTTCGGGGGCCAAAAACATTCAGTACTTC.

This chain uses TRBV25-1 with TRBJ1-1; TRBD1 might be the D (5 bases). Trimming left V 2 bases short and J 0 bases short, with 13 bases between. Germline CDR1 is MGHDK and CDR2 is SYGVNS. The CDR3 consists of 16 residues. Here the CDR3 DNA reads TGTGCCAGCAGTGAACAGGGTACCATCATGAACACTGAAGCTTTCTTT. Encoded protein: CASSEQGTIMNTEAFF.

The V gene is TRBV3-1 (or the pseudogene TRBV3-2), the J gene TRBJ1-1, with TRBD1 identical over 7 bases. There are 14 residues in the CDR3. J lost 11 bases, V lost 2 bases, and 11 bases had no gene match. Germline lookup yields CDR1 LGHDT and CDR2 YNNKEL (reference sequence). CDR3 protein: CASSQWTGAVGAFF. The CDR3 DNA follows: TGTGCCAGCAGCCAATGGACAGGTGCCGTCGGGGCTTTCTTT.

The CDR3 is CAWRGGSTDTQYF. CDR3 bases: TGTGCCTGGCGCGGGGGGAGCACAGATACGCAGTATTTT. This chain links TRBV30 with TRBJ2-3; TRBD2 matches 8 bases. Germline V CDR1 and CDR2: GTSNPN, SVGIG (reference sequence). V shed 5 bases, J shed 0 bases, and the junction held 1 base outside the gene matches. The CDR3 extends over 13 amino acids.

The V call is TRBV19, the J call TRBJ2-3; TRBD2 matches 14 bases. V trimming: 6 bases; J trimming: 1 base; junction bases outside the gene matches: 6. Per the germline V gene, CDR1 is LNHDA and CDR2 is SQIVND (reference sequence). This CDR3 comprises 17 residues. The CDR3 region has the DNA TGTGCCAGTAGAGCCGGGACTAGCGGGGGTCGCACAGATACGCAGTATTTT. It yields the protein CASRAGTSGGRTDTQYF.

The V and J genes are TRBV11-2 and TRBJ1-2; TRBD1 matches 9 bases. In germline, CDR1 is SGHAT, CDR2 FQNNGV. Germline trimming cut 5 bases from V and 8 bases from J; bases unmatched to any gene: 6. There are 13 residues in the CDR3. CDR3: CASSPTGGRGYTF. As DNA, the CDR3 is TGTGCCAGCAGCCCCACAGGGGGCCGCGGCTACACCTTC. The whole variable domain, filled in from reference TRBV11-2 and TRBJ1-2, reads EAGVAQSPRYKIIEKRQSVAFWCNPISGHATLYWYQQILGQGPKLLIQFQNNGVVDDSQLPKDRFSAERLKGVDSTLKIQPAKLEDSAVYLCASSPTGGRGYTFGSGTRLTVV.

The V gene is TRBV2, the J gene TRBJ2-5; the D is unclear. The V and J ends lost 4 bases and 3 bases respectively, with 9 bases between them. The CDR3 has 13 residues. CDR1 is SNHLY and CDR2 is FYNNEI in the germline V gene. This CDR3 reads CASSGNSKETQYF. For the CDR3, the DNA is TGTGCCAGCAGTGGAAACAGCAAAGAGACCCAGTACTTC.

This sequence joins TRBV4-3 and TRBJ1-6, with a possible D match to TRBD1 (6 bases). The CDR3 totals 13 residues. Germline-derived CDR1 and CDR2 are LGHNA and YSLEER. V shed 0 bases and J shed 15 bases, with 12 bases lying between them. CDR3 amino acids: CASSQDSEGVLHF. The CDR3 DNA reads TGCGCCAGCAGCCAAGACTCCGAGGGGGTCCTCCACTTT.

J is TRBJ1-3 and V is TRBV3-1 (or the pseudogene TRBV3-2); D ambiguous. Germline lookup yields CDR1 LGHDT and CDR2 YNNKEL (reference sequence). The CDR3 is 13 amino acids. Trimming took 4 bases from V and 0 from J, leaving 4 bases between them. Here the CDR3 DNA reads TGTGCCAGCAGCCCGGGCTCTGGAAACACCATATATTTT. It is translated as CASSPGSGNTIYF.

In the case of this clone: Distinct nucleotide sequences in the sample also encode this CDR3. The V gene is TRBV5-1, the J gene TRBJ2-7, with 9 bases matching TRBD1. There are 12 residues in the CDR3. Germline lookup yields CDR1 SGHRS and CDR2 YFSETQ. The junction had 2 bases not matched to a gene; V was cut back by 4 bases and J by 6 bases. The CDR3 DNA follows: TGCGCCAGCAGCCTGACAGGGGGCGAGCAGTACTTC. The encoded protein is CASSLTGGEQYF.

The V call is TRBV5-4, the J call TRBJ2-6, with D tentatively TRBD2 (7 bases). Trimming removed 8 bases from V and 0 bases from J, with 21 bases in between. The CDR3 covers 18 residues. Germline loops: CDR1 SGHNT, CDR2 YYREEE (reference sequence). Written as DNA, the CDR3 is TGTGCCAGTACCATGGGGGGGCTTTTTAGCTCTGGGGCCAACGTCCTGACTTTC. This sequence encodes CASTMGGLFSSGANVLTF. The full variable domain, in which reference TRBV5-4 and TRBJ2-6 provide the parts outside the CDR3, is ETGVTQSPTHLIKTRGQQVTLRCSSQSGHNTVSWYQQALGQGPQFIFQYYREEENGRGNFPPRFSGLQFPNYSSELNVNALELDDSALYLCASTMGGLFSSGANVLTFGAGSRLTVL.

This rearrangement joins TRBV6-5 to TRBJ1-1; D unresolved. Trimming stripped 6 bases from V and 2 bases from J, with 16 bases between. Germline V gives CDR1 MNHEY, CDR2 SVGAGI. There are 15 residues in the CDR3. The CDR3 DNA is TGTGCCAGCAGGGGCCGGGGAACCTTAAACACTGAAGCTTTCTTT. It is translated as CASRGRGTLNTEAFF.

The chain is built from TRBV5-1 and TRBJ1-1; TRBD1 matches at 9 bases. The CDR3 is 14 amino acids. Germline-derived CDR1 and CDR2 are SGHRS and YFSETQ. Trimming at V came to 4 bases and at J to 5 bases, leaving 6 bases not matched to a gene. CDR3 region: CASSTNRGRTEAFF. The CDR3 nucleotides are TGCGCCAGCAGCACAAACAGGGGGCGGACTGAAGCTTTCTTT.